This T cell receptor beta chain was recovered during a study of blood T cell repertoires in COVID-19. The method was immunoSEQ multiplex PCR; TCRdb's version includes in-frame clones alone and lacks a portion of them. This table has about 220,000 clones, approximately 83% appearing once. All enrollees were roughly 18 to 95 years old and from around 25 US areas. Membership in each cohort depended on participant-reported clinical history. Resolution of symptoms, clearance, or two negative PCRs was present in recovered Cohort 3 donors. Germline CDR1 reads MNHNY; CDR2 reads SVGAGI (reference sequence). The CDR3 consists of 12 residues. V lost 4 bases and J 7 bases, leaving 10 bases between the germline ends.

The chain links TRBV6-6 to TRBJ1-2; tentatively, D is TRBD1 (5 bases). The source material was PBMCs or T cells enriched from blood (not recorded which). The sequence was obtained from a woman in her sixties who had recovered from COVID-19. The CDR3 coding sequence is TGTGCCAGCAGTTCAGGGCCCCGTGGCTACACCTTC. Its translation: CASSSGPRGYTF.